The 21 T cell receptor beta chains given below trace back to one sample, sequenced in a study of T cells in localized non-small cell lung cancer. Sequencing used immunoSEQ multiplex PCR; TCRdb keeps in-frame clones, though not all of them. The sample yields tens of thousands of clones, about 90% seen once. The source material was peripheral blood, sampled before any cancer treatment. These receptors originate from a man aged 40 to 70 with stage I squamous cell lung carcinoma.

This clone was found once. CDR3 DNA sequence: TGCGCCAGCAGGTTATCGGGTAACACCGGGGAGCTGTTTTTT. It specifies CASRLSGNTGELFF. This rearrangement joins TRBV10-1 to TRBJ2-2; no reliable D call. The CDR3 sequence is 14 residues long. Germline loops: CDR1 WNHNN, CDR2 SYGVQD (reference sequence). The V and J ends lost 6 bases and 2 bases respectively, with 10 bases between them.

The V gene is TRBV7-9, the J gene TRBJ2-7; D is ambiguous. The CDR3 contains 15 residues. Trimming removed 3 bases at V and 4 bases at J, with 16 bases between. Germline assignment: CDR1 SEHNR and CDR2 FQNEAQ (reference sequence). The CDR3 region is CASSFPLRKEYEQYF. The CDR3 bases are TGTGCCAGCAGCTTCCCCCTGAGGAAAGAATACGAGCAGTACTTC.

CDR3 sequence (DNA): TGTGCCAGTAGTATAGACCTGGGACTAGCGGGAGGAGAGACCCAGTACTTC. It is translated as CASSIDLGLAGGETQYF. The chain combines TRBV19 with TRBJ2-5; 15 nucleotides agree with TRBD2. Trimming took 0 bases from V and 4 from J; bases not matched to a gene: 3. This CDR3 spans 17 amino acids. Germline lookup yields CDR1 LNHDA and CDR2 SQIVND (reference sequence).

The gene calls are TRBV7-6 and TRBJ1-2; perhaps TRBD1 as D (5 bases). This CDR3 region has 13 residues. CDR1 and CDR2 (germline): SGHVS, FNYEAQ. The V end was cut by 4 bases, the J end by 6 bases, with 12 bases between. The CDR3 sequence is CASSSSSGNGYTF. The CDR3 DNA reads as TGTGCCAGCAGCTCCTCTTCAGGGAATGGCTACACCTTC.

The J gene is TRBJ1-1, the V gene TRBV29-1; 7 nucleotides line up with TRBD1. J was trimmed by 0 bases and V by 7 bases; bases with no gene match: 8. The length of the CDR3 is 14 residues. The V gene's germline CDR1 is SQVTM and CDR2 ANQGSEA. CDR3 region: CSARQGPMNTEAFF. DNA for the CDR3: TGCAGCGCTAGACAGGGCCCAATGAACACTGAAGCTTTCTTT.

The chain's CDR3 is CASSLHDISGANVLTF. CDR3 DNA sequence: TGTGCCAGCAGCCTTCACGATATCTCTGGGGCCAACGTCCTGACTTTC. The chain links TRBV5-4 to TRBJ2-6; D is undetermined. The CDR3 contains 16 residues. In germline, CDR1 is SGHNT, CDR2 YYREEE (reference sequence). Trimming took 4 bases from V and 0 from J, leaving 11 bases between them.

A single count supports this clone. CDR3 in amino acids: CAGGSQPYEQYF. The CDR3 coding sequence is TGTGCCGGCGGGTCACAGCCCTACGAGCAGTACTTC. The V call is TRBV28, the J call TRBJ2-7; a weak D match, TRBD2 (5 bases). Looked up from germline, CDR1 is MDHEN and CDR2 is SYDVKM. V was cut by 11 bases and J by 2 bases, with 13 bases left in between. CDR3 length equals 12 residues. Variable domain in full (rest from reference TRBV28 and TRBJ2-7): DVKVTQSSRYLVKRTGEKVFLECVQDMDHENMFWYRQDPGLGLRLIYFSYDVKMKEKGDIPEGYSVSREKKERFSLILESASTNQTSMYLCAGGSQPYEQYFGPGTRLTVT.

The chain recombines TRBV2 with TRBJ1-5; 7 bases agree with TRBD1. The germline gives CDR1 SNHLY, CDR2 FYNNEI. Trimming at V came to 6 bases and at J to 6 bases, leaving 11 bases not matched to a gene. This CDR3 is built from 15 residues. The CDR3 spells CASRPDRAYSQPQHF. The CDR3 bases are TGTGCCAGCAGACCCGACAGGGCTTACAGTCAGCCCCAGCATTTT.

The V call is TRBV2, the J call TRBJ2-1; TRBD2 matches 10 bases. Germline CDR1 and CDR2: SNHLY and FYNNEI. This CDR3 is 18 amino acids long. V was pared by 4 bases and J by 0 bases, with 9 bases of the junction left unmatched. CDR3 sequence: CASSGGLAVLSSYNEQFF. In DNA, the CDR3 is TGTGCCAGCAGTGGCGGACTAGCGGTTCTAAGCTCCTACAATGAGCAGTTCTTC.

The CDR3 spells CASRRGQESSYEQYF. As DNA, the CDR3 is TGTGCCAGCAGAAGGGGACAGGAGAGCTCCTACGAGCAGTACTTC. This rearrangement joins TRBV6-5 to TRBJ2-7; TRBD1 matches 8 bases. The length of the CDR3 is 15 residues. CDR1 is MNHEY and CDR2 is SVGAGI in the germline V gene. Trimming at V came to 6 bases and at J to 0 bases, leaving 7 bases not matched to a gene.

The chain has TRBV2 and TRBJ1-5; a possible D gene is TRBD1 (5 bases). The ends were cut back, 0 bases at V and 6 bases at J, with 9 bases in the middle. The CDR3 has 14 amino acids. Germline CDR1 and CDR2: SNHLY and FYNNEI. The CDR3 loop is CASSEASGAQPQHF. CDR3 in DNA: TGTGCCAGCAGTGAAGCGAGCGGGGCTCAGCCCCAGCATTTT. Drawing the rest from reference TRBV2 and TRBJ1-5, the complete variable domain is EPEVTQTPSHQVTQMGQEVILRCVPISNHLYFYWYRQILGQKVEFLVSFYNNEISEKSEIFDDQFSVERPDGSNFTLKIRSTKLEDSAMYFCASSEASGAQPQHFGDGTRLSIL.

This rearrangement joins TRBV5-1 to TRBJ2-2, with D uncertain. Germline V gene data show CDR1 as SGHRS and CDR2 as YFSETQ. V was pared by 1 base and J by 5 bases, with 15 bases between. The CDR3 spans 16 residues. CDR3 loop: CASSLLQIRQTGELFF. The CDR3 bases are TGCGCCAGCAGCTTGTTACAGATCAGGCAGACCGGGGAGCTGTTTTTT.

The chain couples TRBV28 to TRBJ1-1; D unresolved. The CDR3 contains 12 residues. Trimming stripped 2 bases from V and 10 bases from J, with 11 bases between. Germline CDR1 and CDR2: MDHEN and SYDVKM. The CDR3 nucleotides are TGTGCCAGCAGTTTAAGCGTGGAGCTAGCTTTCTTT. It yields the protein CASSLSVELAFF.

V gene TRBV27 combines with J gene TRBJ2-1, with D unresolved. Germline V gives CDR1 MNHEY, CDR2 SMNVEV (reference sequence). V lost 2 bases, J lost 3 bases, and 11 bases lay in between. The CDR3 loop spans 15 amino acids. CDR3 sequence reads: CASSLLAPLYNEQFF. The CDR3 DNA follows: TGTGCCAGCAGTTTACTGGCACCCCTCTACAATGAGCAGTTCTTC.

This chain links TRBV5-1 with TRBJ2-7; TRBD2 aligns across 7 bases. Germline loops: CDR1 SGHRS, CDR2 YFSETQ. This CDR3 comprises 14 residues. The V and J ends lost 3 bases and 5 bases, in that order; junction bases with no gene match: 8. CDR3 nucleotides: TGCGCCAGCAGCTCATGGGAGGGGCAAAACGAGCAGTACTTC. Protein sequence: CASSSWEGQNEQYF.

This chain connects TRBV19 to TRBJ2-7; TRBD1 agrees at 10 bases. The V gene's germline CDR1 is LNHDA and CDR2 SQIVND (reference sequence). J was trimmed by 7 bases and V by 5 bases; bases with no gene match: 8. The CDR3 totals 14 residues. CDR3 in DNA: TGTGCCAGTAGTTTACCGGGACAGGGGAAAGAGCAGTACTTC. Its protein is CASSLPGQGKEQYF.

V usage is TRBV10-3 and J usage is TRBJ2-7; maybe TRBD2 (6 bases). The germline CDR1 and CDR2 sequences are ENHRY and SYGVKD. V was shortened by 2 bases and J by 3 bases, with 8 bases between the two germline ends. The CDR3 is 13 amino acids. DNA for the CDR3: TGTGCCATCAGTGAGGCGGAGGGCTACGAGCAGTACTTC. Translating gives CAISEAEGYEQYF.

In this sample, this clone turned up once. This chain uses TRBV6-5 with TRBJ1-1; TRBD1 is a possible D gene (5 bases). The CDR3 contains 13 residues. Trimming shortened V by 2 bases and J by 4 bases, and 8 bases separated the two germline ends. CDR1 is MNHEY and CDR2 is SVGAGI in the germline V gene. The CDR3 DNA is TGTGCCAGCAGTTACAGGAGGGGCACTGAAGCTTTCTTT. It encodes CASSYRRGTEAFF.

This clone was counted once. This chain links TRBV5-1 with TRBJ2-3, with D possibly matching TRBD1 (6 bases). V lost 3 bases, J lost 3 bases, and 11 bases lay in between. The V gene's germline CDR1 is SGHRS and CDR2 YFSETQ. The CDR3 contains 14 residues. This chain's CDR3 is CASSSGTYTDTQYF. The DNA of the CDR3 is TGCGCCAGCAGCTCCGGGACATATACAGATACGCAGTATTTT.

This chain links TRBV7-2 with TRBJ1-5; no clear D gene. The germline V gene has CDR1 SGHTA and CDR2 FQGNSA. This CDR3 is built from 13 residues. Trimming pared 3 bases from V and 3 bases from J, leaving 6 bases between. The CDR3 DNA reads TGTGCCAGCAGCTTGGGCCTCAATCAGCCCCAGCATTTT. Encoded protein: CASSLGLNQPQHF. The variable domain in full, completed from reference TRBV7-2 and TRBJ1-5, reads GAGVSQSPSNKVTEKGKDVELRCDPISGHTALYWYRQSLGQGLEFLIYFQGNSAPDKSGLPSDRFSAERTGGSVSTLTIQRTQQEDSAVYLCASSLGLNQPQHFGDGTRLSIL.

This clone appeared a few times. The rearrangement uses TRBV7-2 and TRBJ2-6; the D gene is possibly TRBD2 (5 bases). The CDR3 sequence is 16 residues long. CDR1 and CDR2 from the germline V gene are SGHTA and FQGNSA. Between the trimmed V and J ends, which lost 9 bases and 0 bases, there was a span of 15 bases. The CDR3 reads CASHSGTGSGANVLTF. The CDR3, as DNA: TGTGCCAGTCATTCGGGAACGGGCTCTGGGGCCAACGTCCTGACTTTC.